This TCR beta chain was retrieved from a study of T cell repertoires in cytomegalovirus infection. Turning to the study itself: From public TCR beta signatures came an indication of both CMV infection and matching HLA type.

Germline V lookup: CDR1 LNHDA, CDR2 SQIVND (reference sequence). Trimming pared 7 bases from V and 1 base from J, leaving 16 bases between. The CDR3 contains 15 residues. This clonotype has a handful of counts. Its specificity is not known. TCRdb re-called the reads through MiXCR, storing one row per CDR3 protein. The sample gives 750,000 to 950,000 distinct CDR3 sequences, about 29% of which show up once; roughly 14% is in the top ten. Study-level points and caveats: There were HLA-C-restricted CMV-specific TCR beta clonotypes dominating the ex vivo response.

This TCR derives from a human donor in good health (CMV status not recorded). Some clones in this sample may be carry-over from other donors' samples. V and J are TRBV19 and TRBJ1-1; possible D gene TRBD1, 6 bases. Sequencing used cultured CD8+ T cells from PBMCs, obtained from culture after CMV antigen stimulation. In nucleotides, the CDR3 is TGTGCCAGTACCGAAGGGGGGTGGGGGAACACTGAAGCTTTCTTT. Translating gives CASTEGGWGNTEAFF.